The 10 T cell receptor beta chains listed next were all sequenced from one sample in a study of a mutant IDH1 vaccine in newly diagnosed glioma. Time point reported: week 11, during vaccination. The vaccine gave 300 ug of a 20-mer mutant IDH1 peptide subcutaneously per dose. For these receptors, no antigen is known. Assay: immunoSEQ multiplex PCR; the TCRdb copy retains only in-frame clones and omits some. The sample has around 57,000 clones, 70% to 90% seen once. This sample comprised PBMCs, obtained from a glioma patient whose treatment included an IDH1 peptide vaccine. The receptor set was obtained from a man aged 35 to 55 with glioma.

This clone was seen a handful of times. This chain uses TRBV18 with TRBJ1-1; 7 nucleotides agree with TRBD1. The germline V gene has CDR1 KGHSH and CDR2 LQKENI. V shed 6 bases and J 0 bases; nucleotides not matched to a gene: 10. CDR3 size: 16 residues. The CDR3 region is CASSSGGQIMNTEAFF. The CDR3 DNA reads TGTGCCAGCTCCTCAGGGGGACAGATCATGAACACTGAAGCTTTCTTT.

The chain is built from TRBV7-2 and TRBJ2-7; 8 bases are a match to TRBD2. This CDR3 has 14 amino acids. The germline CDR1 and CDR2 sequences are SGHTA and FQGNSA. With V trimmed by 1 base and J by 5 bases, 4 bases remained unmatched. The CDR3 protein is CASSLGGRTDEQYF. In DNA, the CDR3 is TGTGCCAGCAGCTTAGGCGGGAGGACTGACGAGCAGTACTTC.

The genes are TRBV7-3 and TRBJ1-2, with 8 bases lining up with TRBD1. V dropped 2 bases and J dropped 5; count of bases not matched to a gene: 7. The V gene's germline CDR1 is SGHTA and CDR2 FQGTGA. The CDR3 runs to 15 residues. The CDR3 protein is CASSLSPTGGYGYTF. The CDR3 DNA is TGTGCCAGCAGCTTATCCCCCACAGGGGGGTATGGCTACACCTTC.

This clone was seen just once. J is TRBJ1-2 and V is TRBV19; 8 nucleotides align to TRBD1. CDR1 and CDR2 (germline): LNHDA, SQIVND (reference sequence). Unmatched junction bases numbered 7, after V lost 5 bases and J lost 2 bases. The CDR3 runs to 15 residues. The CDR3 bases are TGTGCCAGTAGTTCCTACCGGACAGGGAACTATGGCTACACCTTC. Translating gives CASSSYRTGNYGYTF.

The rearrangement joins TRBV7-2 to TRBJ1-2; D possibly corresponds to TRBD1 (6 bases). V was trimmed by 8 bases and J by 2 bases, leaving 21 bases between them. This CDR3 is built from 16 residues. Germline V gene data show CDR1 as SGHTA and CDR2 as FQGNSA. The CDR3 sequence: CASRTEGQGNNYGYTF. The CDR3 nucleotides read TGTGCCAGCCGAACTGAGGGGCAGGGGAACAACTATGGCTACACCTTC.

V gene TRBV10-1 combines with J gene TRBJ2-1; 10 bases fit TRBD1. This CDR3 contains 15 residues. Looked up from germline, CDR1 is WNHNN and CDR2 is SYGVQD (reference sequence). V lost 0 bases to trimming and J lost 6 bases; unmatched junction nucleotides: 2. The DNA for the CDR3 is TGCGCCAGCAGTGAGTCGGGACAGGGGAGCAATGAGCAGTTCTTC. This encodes CASSESGQGSNEQFF.

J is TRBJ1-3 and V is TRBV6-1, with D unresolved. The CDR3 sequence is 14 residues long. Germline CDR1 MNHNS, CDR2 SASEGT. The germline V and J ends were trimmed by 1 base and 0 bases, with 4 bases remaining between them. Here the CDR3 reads CASSEGYSGNTIYF. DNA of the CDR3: TGTGCCAGCAGTGAAGGCTACTCTGGAAACACCATATATTTT.

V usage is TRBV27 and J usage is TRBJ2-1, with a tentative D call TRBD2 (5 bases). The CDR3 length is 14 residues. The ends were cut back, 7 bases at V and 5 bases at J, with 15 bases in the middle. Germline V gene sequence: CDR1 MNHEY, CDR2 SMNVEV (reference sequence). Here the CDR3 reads CASTDSGFHNEQFF. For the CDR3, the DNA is TGTGCCAGCACCGACTCGGGGTTTCACAATGAGCAGTTCTTC.

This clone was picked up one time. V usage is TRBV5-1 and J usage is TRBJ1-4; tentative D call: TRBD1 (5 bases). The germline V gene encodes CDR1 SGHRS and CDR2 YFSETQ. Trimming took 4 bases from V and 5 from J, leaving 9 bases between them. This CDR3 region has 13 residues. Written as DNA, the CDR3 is TGCGCCAGCAGCAGGGACTCCAATGAAAAACTGTTTTTT. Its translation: CASSRDSNEKLFF.

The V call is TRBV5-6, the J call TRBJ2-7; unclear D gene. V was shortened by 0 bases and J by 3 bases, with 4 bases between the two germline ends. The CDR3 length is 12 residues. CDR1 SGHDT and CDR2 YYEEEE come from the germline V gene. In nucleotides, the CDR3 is TGTGCCAGCAGCTTGGCGGTCTACGAGCAGTACTTC. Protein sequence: CASSLAVYEQYF. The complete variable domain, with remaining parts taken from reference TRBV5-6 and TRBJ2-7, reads DAGVTQSPTHLIKTRGQQVTLRCSPKSGHDTVSWYQQALGQGPQFIFQYYEEEERQRGNFPDRFSGHQFPNYSSELNVNALLLGDSALYLCASSLAVYEQYFGPGTRLTVT.